This TCR beta chain originates from a study of blood T cell repertoires in COVID-19. Background on the study: From the United States, Italy and Spain came samples of acute and convalescent COVID-19. PBMCs, B-cell-depleted T cells, or T cells provided the cDNA or gDNA that made up the material.

V lost 5 bases to trimming and J lost 1 base, with 19 bases between them. CDR3 size: 17 residues. The V gene's germline CDR1 is SGHNT and CDR2 YENEEA. As originally analysed: Amplification with reference gene primers provided the estimates of nucleated cell counts. Some clones are missing from TCRdb's copy, which holds only in-frame ones; the method was immunoSEQ multiplex PCR. V, J and clone size are taken as reported in that table, and D and trimming were inferred from the DNA itself. Of roughly 39,000 clones in the sample, almost 85% were seen once. The chain links TRBV11-3 to TRBJ2-3; D might be TRBD2 (6 bases). The source is a human donor in a cohort sampled during active COVID-19. Sequencing was done on a sample of peripheral blood. CDR3 loop: CASSLVGGAAGTDTQYF. The DNA of the CDR3 is TGTGCCAGCAGCCTGGTGGGGGGAGCCGCGGGCACAGATACGCAGTATTTT. The full variable domain, its missing parts supplied by reference TRBV11-3 and TRBJ2-3, is EAGVVQSPRYKIIEKKQPVAFWCNPISGHNTLYWYLQNLGQGPELLIRYENEEAVDDSQLPKDRFSAERLKGVDSTLKIQPAELGDSAVYLCASSLVGGAAGTDTQYFGPGTRLTVL.